This T cell receptor beta chain was obtained from a study of blood T cell repertoires in COVID-19. At the level of the study: Donors in the United States, Italy and Spain gave samples during acute or convalescent COVID-19. PBMCs, B-cell-depleted T cells, or T cells were the source of the cDNA or gDNA that made up the material.

There are 15 residues in the CDR3. Germline V gives CDR1 SGHNT, CDR2 YYREEE (reference sequence). Trimming took off 4 bases at V and 0 bases at J, with 12 bases between the two ends. Under the authors' procedure: Quantification of nucleated cells was approximated via reference gene primer amplification. Profiling relied on immunoSEQ multiplex PCR, and the TCRdb table lists in-frame clones only, not all of them. V, J and clone size reflect that table, while D and trimming were determined from the DNA. The sample holds about 220,000 clones, roughly 84% seen once. The receptor's source is an elderly woman with acute or convalescent COVID-19. Sequences were obtained from peripheral blood. The chain is built from TRBV5-4 and TRBJ2-3; D is perhaps TRBD1 (6 bases). The DNA for the CDR3 is TGTGCCAGCAGCATGGACAGCCTTAGCACAGATACGCAGTATTTT. Translated: CASSMDSLSTDTQYF.